This TCR beta chain was identified in a study of T cells in Graves' hyperthyroidism and ophthalmopathy (dated by TCRdb to about 2019). In terms of the full investigation: Peripheral blood was collected at initial diagnosis, before any treatment. After sampling, hyperthyroidism patients received methimazole starting at 30 mg daily, and ophthalmopathy patients received high-dose intravenous methylprednisolone. To identify distinguishing TCR V-J signatures, a discovery cohort of 90 to 100 patients was used, comprising 43 with Graves' ophthalmopathy and under 60 with stable Graves' hyperthyroidism. In more than 5 Graves' hyperthyroidism patients, the study also compared T-cell repertoires from thyroid tissue with T-cell repertoires from blood. The paper reports TCR Vbeta CDR3 sequencing of 135 peripheral blood samples: 43 ophthalmopathy, some 80 hyperthyroidism and around 17 progressor patients. For training and testing, the 100 or so patients in the discovery cohort were randomly divided in a 7:3 ratio. Whether ophthalmopathy could be predicted prospectively was tested in an independent validation cohort made up of about 20 hyperthyroidism patients plus 17 patients who later progressed to ophthalmopathy.

The full study reports these points: Most expanded thyroid clonotypes (frequency above 0.001) were also detected in blood, a finding suggesting that blood repertoires may reflect thyroid immune responses. In validation, progression to ophthalmopathy was predicted by the model with roughly 71% sensitivity and around 76% specificity, a median of about 6.8 months before onset. Sample size was not statistically predetermined, and blinding of investigators to group allocation was not performed. A 13 V-J signature model separated ophthalmopathy from stable hyperthyroidism, with 87.88% sensitivity and 81.08% specificity in cross-validation and 80%/75% in testing.

The TCR beta CDR3 regions were amplified from RNA transcripts. For the first round of RT-PCR on the TCR CDR3, the HTBI primer set was used together with the Qiagen OneStep RT-PCR kit. The libraries were constructed in a second round of multiplex PCR and then size-selected and purified. Paired-end sequencing of the libraries was performed with 100 bp reads on an Illumina HiSeq2000. The original methods were these. Raw data were processed with SOAPnuke, discarding reads with adapters, uncalled bases, mean Phred below 15, or no exact constant-primer or identifier match. COPE v1.2.5 was used to merge high-quality paired reads, and clonotypes were defined as unique nucleotide sequences. Clonotypes were aligned to IMGT TRBV, TRBD and TRBJ reference segments using MiTCR v1.1. Only V-J combinations with frequency above 0.0001, covering 98% to 99.2% of repertoires, were analysed. A TCS score was defined as the ratio of F50 (clonal expansion) to E x V (chaos), with BLOSUM62-based TCRdist applied between CDR3 peptides within each V-J. Welch's t-statistics and random forest reduced 514 V-J features to under 15, which were used in a naive Bayes classifier (R e1071). TCRdb handled the public reads itself, with Q25 trimming in fastp and clone calling in MiXCR, and kept productive beta chains. Here each entry gathers all rows of one CDR3 protein and keeps the most common genes and DNA. Clone size and V and J calls follow TCRdb, not the original study. The table for this sample lists 300,000 to 450,000 distinct CDR3 sequences; about 14% of them were counted only once. Clones ranked in the top ten supply approximately 10% of the sample.

This clonotype was detected ten times or more. The antigen it binds to is not known. Base-call qualities are not available, and no considerably larger clone is one nucleotide away. The V end gives up 0 bases and the J end 4 bases, leaving 2 bases in the junction not matched to a gene. Counted from cysteine to phenylalanine, this CDR3 has 15 amino acids. This entry keeps only the CDR3 DNA: 45 bases, framed from base 1. The germline V gene sets CDR1 to SGHRS and CDR2 to YFSETQ. Stable Graves' hyperthyroidism was defined as the absence of progression to ophthalmopathy over 18 months of follow-up. Hyperthyroidism patients were newly diagnosed, with disease duration under 2 months, and aged 18 to 65 years. Any patient with an uncontrolled infection, another autoimmune disease, pregnancy or lactation was excluded. Diagnoses were established on the basis of clinical symptoms, serum thyroxine and TRAb, thyroid ultrasound, and orbital computed tomography. PBMCs were isolated from more than 8 ml of fresh peripheral blood by Ficoll-Paque density gradient centrifugation. Total RNA was extracted using Trizol reagent, and RNA quality was assessed on an Agilent 2100 Bioanalyzer.

The sequencing input was blood. This TCR came from a woman aged 55-70 years with Graves' hyperthyroidism. This sequence uses TRBV5-1 and TRBJ2-3, and TRBD1 aligns with 10 junction nucleotides. In nucleotide form, the sequence is TGCGCCAGCAGCTTGGGCGGACAGGGGGCAGATACGCAGTATTTT. This gives the protein CASSLGGQGADTQYF.